These 26 T cell receptor beta chains were sequenced from one sample in a study of shared clonotypes between healthy human individuals. TCRdb's table, derived via immunoSEQ multiplex PCR, lists solely in-frame clones and lacks some. Of millions of clones in the sample, 90% to 95% are singletons; the top ten hold 0.39%. Sample: naive CD4+ T cells from PBMCs. Subset reported: CD45RA+ positively selected. The receptors come from a man between 18 and 29 years old in good health. Some clones in this sample may be carry-over from other donors' samples.

This chain uses TRBV9 with TRBJ2-3; D is perhaps TRBD2 (5 bases). Germline CDR1 is SGDLS and CDR2 is YYNGEE. V was shortened by 3 bases and J by 2 bases, with 10 bases between the two germline ends. The CDR3 extends over 14 amino acids. The CDR3 DNA reads as TGTGCCAGCAGCGCGGGGTTCCTCACAGATACGCAGTATTTT. As protein: CASSAGFLTDTQYF.

This chain uses TRBV6-6 with TRBJ2-7; TRBD1 matches at 7 bases. Germline V gene sequence: CDR1 MNHNY, CDR2 SVGAGI (reference sequence). There are 14 residues in the CDR3. J was trimmed by 2 bases and V by 6 bases; bases with no gene match: 7. This CDR3 is CASRPPGQTYEQYF. Here the CDR3 DNA reads TGTGCCAGCAGACCCCCGGGACAGACCTACGAGCAGTACTTC.

The J gene is TRBJ1-5, the V gene TRBV7-9, with 8 bases matching TRBD1. The CDR3 contains 17 residues. V shed 4 bases and J 5 bases; nucleotides not matched to a gene: 13. CDR1 is SEHNR and CDR2 is FQNEAQ in the germline V gene (reference sequence). For the CDR3, the DNA is TGTGCCAGCAGCTCGCCTGGACAGGGTAGAAGCGATCAGCCCCAGCATTTT. It specifies CASSSPGQGRSDQPQHF.

The rearrangement links TRBV28 to TRBJ1-1, with 8 positions matching TRBD1. CDR3 size: 14 residues. CDR1 MDHEN and CDR2 SYDVKM come from the germline V gene. V lost 4 bases, J lost 2 bases, and 3 bases stayed unmatched. CDR3 DNA sequence: TGTGCCAGCAGTTGGACAGGGCGTAACACTGAAGCTTTCTTT. Translation gives CASSWTGRNTEAFF.

As regards this clone: This same CDR3 is encoded by further DNA sequences in the sample. This sequence joins TRBV20-1 and TRBJ2-3; no definite D call. The germline gives CDR1 DFQATT, CDR2 SNEGSKA (reference sequence). The CDR3 is 11 residues long. V lost 5 bases and J lost 2, with 5 bases in between. CDR3 nucleotide sequence: TGCAGTGCTGCCCCCACAGATACGCAGTATTTT. Its protein product is CSAAPTDTQYF.

The genes are TRBV5-1 and TRBJ2-7; D remains unclear. Germline lookup yields CDR1 SGHRS and CDR2 YFSETQ. V was cut by 1 base and J by 3 bases, with 8 bases left in between. There are 13 residues in the CDR3. CDR3 loop: CASSLSPNYEQYF. The CDR3 region has the DNA TGCGCCAGCAGCTTGAGTCCTAACTACGAGCAGTACTTC. Full variable domain (outside the CDR3, taken from reference TRBV5-1 and TRBJ2-7): KAGVTQTPRYLIKTRGQQVTLSCSPISGHRSVSWYQQTPGQGLQFLFEYFSETQRNKGNFPGRFSGRQFSNSRSEMNVSTLELGDSALYLCASSLSPNYEQYFGPGTRLTVT.

In DNA, the CDR3 is TGTGCCAGTAGTATACAGGGACAGATCGGCTACGAGCAGTACTTC. Its protein is CASSIQGQIGYEQYF. V usage is TRBV19 and J usage is TRBJ2-7, with 7 bases fitting TRBD1. The CDR3 loop spans 15 amino acids. V lost 2 bases to trimming and J lost 3 bases; unmatched junction nucleotides: 7. Germline-derived CDR1 and CDR2 are LNHDA and SQIVND (reference sequence).

The chain is built from TRBV2 and TRBJ2-3; 9 bases map to TRBD2. Germline V gene data show CDR1 as SNHLY and CDR2 as FYNNEI. The CDR3 spans 12 residues. J lost 8 bases, V lost 6 bases, and 3 bases had no gene match. This CDR3 is CASSPGLATQYF. The DNA for the CDR3 is TGTGCCAGCAGCCCGGGACTAGCTACGCAGTATTTT.

This clone has a single count. The V call is TRBV30, the J call TRBJ2-2; D might be TRBD2 (5 bases). From germline, CDR1 is GTSNPN and CDR2 SVGIG (reference sequence). V was clipped by 5 bases and J by 0 bases, with 19 bases between them. The CDR3 is 17 residues long. CDR3 nucleotides: TGTGCCTGGGGAGGACGATCTGGCGTTCCGAACACCGGGGAGCTGTTTTTT. This sequence encodes CAWGGRSGVPNTGELFF.

This sequence joins TRBV7-2 and TRBJ2-1, with 7 bases that match TRBD2. The CDR3 consists of 17 residues. The trim removed 6 bases at V and 6 bases at J, leaving 17 bases unmatched. CDR1 is SGHTA, CDR2 FQGNSA, per germline. The CDR3 coding sequence is TGTGCCAGCAGTATAAGCCGGGCTAGCGGCCTCTCCAATGAGCAGTTCTTC. The encoded protein is CASSISRASGLSNEQFF.

This chain uses TRBV7-3 with TRBJ2-3, with 11 positions matching TRBD2. CDR1 is SGHTA and CDR2 is FQGTGA in the germline V gene. The length of the CDR3 is 15 residues. V was clipped by 5 bases and J by 2 bases; unmatched bases: 3. DNA for the CDR3: TGTGCCAGCAGCCCACTAGCGGGAGTCACAGATACGCAGTATTTT. Encoded protein: CASSPLAGVTDTQYF.

The chain has TRBV7-9 and TRBJ2-1; D is unresolved. The germline CDR1 and CDR2 sequences are SEHNR and FQNEAQ (reference sequence). The CDR3 length is 15 residues. With 5 bases removed from V and 2 bases from J, the gap between germline ends came to 13 bases. This CDR3 reads CASSIYTRPYNEQFF. CDR3 sequence (DNA): TGTGCCAGCAGCATATACACGCGTCCCTACAATGAGCAGTTCTTC.

In the case of this clone: The same CDR3 also results from other DNA sequences found in this sample. This sequence joins TRBV5-1 and TRBJ2-7; a weak D match, TRBD2 (5 bases). The CDR3 runs to 13 residues. The germline V and J ends were trimmed by 4 bases and 1 base, with 9 bases remaining between them. The germline CDR1 and CDR2 sequences are SGHRS and YFSETQ. CDR3 protein: CASSPSGSYEQYF. The DNA for the CDR3 is TGCGCCAGCAGCCCATCGGGATCCTACGAGCAGTACTTC.

Comment on this clone: This same CDR3 is encoded by further DNA sequences in the sample. The chain recombines TRBV7-3 with TRBJ2-3, with D perhaps TRBD1 (6 bases). V was cut by 6 bases and J by 5 bases, with 9 bases left in between. There are 12 residues in the CDR3. Germline V gives CDR1 SGHTA, CDR2 FQGTGA. CDR3 protein: CASSRGGDTQYF. The CDR3, as DNA: TGTGCCAGCAGTAGAGGGGGAGATACGCAGTATTTT.

A remark on this clone: Other DNA sequences in the same sample also yield this CDR3. The chain joins TRBV9 to TRBJ2-1, with 12 bases identical to TRBD2. J was trimmed by 6 bases and V by 0 bases; bases with no gene match: 1. The CDR3 is 15 amino acids. Germline values: CDR1 SGDLS, CDR2 YYNGEE. The CDR3 protein is CASSVELAGGNEQFF. The CDR3 coding sequence is TGTGCCAGCAGCGTAGAACTAGCGGGAGGCAATGAGCAGTTCTTC.

The V and J genes are TRBV5-1 and TRBJ1-1; no firm D call. Germline CDR1 reads SGHRS; CDR2 reads YFSETQ. V was pared by 3 bases and J by 4 bases, with 19 bases between. The CDR3 sequence is 16 residues long. CDR3 residues: CASSSSPFAGGTEAFF. The DNA for the CDR3 is TGCGCCAGCAGCTCGAGCCCCTTTGCTGGTGGCACTGAAGCTTTCTTT.

The chain is built from TRBV11-2 and TRBJ2-7; tentative D call: TRBD2 (5 bases). There are 14 residues in the CDR3. Germline lookup yields CDR1 SGHAT and CDR2 FQNNGV. Trimming removed 0 bases at V and 6 bases at J, with 12 bases between. CDR3 protein: CASSLEGRGSEQYF. The DNA of the CDR3 is TGTGCCAGCAGCTTAGAAGGTCGGGGATCCGAGCAGTACTTC.

This chain connects TRBV7-2 to TRBJ2-7; TRBD2 aligns across 7 bases. V shed 5 bases and J 0 bases; nucleotides not matched to a gene: 7. This CDR3 contains 15 residues. CDR1 and CDR2 (germline): SGHTA, FQGNSA. This CDR3 reads CASSRGGRDSYEQYF. The CDR3, as DNA: TGTGCCAGCAGCCGGGGAGGGCGAGACTCCTACGAGCAGTACTTC.

The gene calls are TRBV7-9 and TRBJ1-4, with 10 bases lining up with TRBD1. Germline trimming cut 5 bases from V and 8 bases from J; bases unmatched to any gene: 5. The CDR3 is 14 amino acids. The germline V gene encodes CDR1 SEHNR and CDR2 FQNEAQ (reference sequence). CDR3 loop: CASSGRDRGEKLFF. CDR3 DNA: TGTGCCAGCAGCGGCCGGGACAGGGGAGAAAAACTGTTTTTT.

The V call is TRBV7-9, the J call TRBJ2-5, with D perhaps matching TRBD1 or TRBD2 (6 bases each). The CDR3 is 16 amino acids. Germline V gene lookup returns CDR1 SEHNR and CDR2 FQNEAQ (reference sequence). The germline V and J ends were trimmed by 3 bases and 2 bases, with 16 bases remaining between them. CDR3 in DNA: TGTGCCAGCAGCTTCGCCCGCGGGACACCTCAAGAGACCCAGTACTTC. It specifies CASSFARGTPQETQYF.

The chain recombines TRBV4-3 with TRBJ1-2; a possible D gene is TRBD1 (5 bases). V lost 0 bases, J lost 8 bases, and 28 bases lay in between. Germline-derived CDR1 and CDR2 are LGHNA and YSLEER. This CDR3 is 19 amino acids long. This CDR3 reads CASSQEWILLGVAISGYTF. The DNA for the CDR3 is TGCGCCAGCAGCCAAGAATGGATCCTATTAGGGGTTGCGATCTCGGGCTACACCTTC.

The CDR3 DNA is TGCGCCAGCAGTGAATTAGCGGGACACGAGCAGTACTTC. This sequence encodes CASSELAGHEQYF. This chain links TRBV10-1 with TRBJ2-7; 8 nucleotides line up with TRBD2. The germline V gene encodes CDR1 WNHNN and CDR2 SYGVQD (reference sequence). V trimming: 3 bases; J trimming: 5 bases; junction bases outside the gene matches: 3. The CDR3 is made up of 13 amino acids.

Concerning this clone: Other nucleotide sequences in the sample specify the same CDR3. The chain carries TRBV28 and TRBJ1-5, with D uncertain. This CDR3 is 13 amino acids long. CDR1 is MDHEN, CDR2 SYDVKM, per germline. Deletions cut 6 bases from V and 0 bases from J, with 6 bases between. CDR3 DNA: TGTGCCAGCAGAACTCATAGCAATCAGCCCCAGCATTTT. Protein: CASRTHSNQPQHF.

With respect to this clone: Other DNA sequences within the sample encode an identical CDR3. Written as DNA, the CDR3 is TGTGCCAGCAGTTCCCCCGGGGGGAGCTCTGGAAACACCATATATTTT. Protein: CASSSPGGSSGNTIYF. The V gene is TRBV28, the J gene TRBJ1-3, with D maybe TRBD1 (5 bases). CDR1 and CDR2 (germline): MDHEN, SYDVKM. The V end was cut by 4 bases, the J end by 0 bases, with 13 bases between. The CDR3 runs 16 residues.

The CDR3 region has the DNA TGTGCCAGCAGTCCCTCGGCGGGGTTAGCCAAAAACATTCAGTACTTC. It specifies CASSPSAGLAKNIQYF. The rearrangement joins TRBV2 to TRBJ2-4, with a possible D match to TRBD2 (6 bases). CDR1 SNHLY and CDR2 FYNNEI come from the germline V gene. V lost 5 bases to trimming and J lost 0 bases, with 14 bases between them. The CDR3 length is 16 residues. Combining the CDR3 with reference TRBV2 and TRBJ2-4 gives the whole variable domain EPEVTQTPSHQVTQMGQEVILRCVPISNHLYFYWYRQILGQKVEFLVSFYNNEISEKSEIFDDQFSVERPDGSNFTLKIRSTKLEDSAMYFCASSPSAGLAKNIQYFGAGTRLSVL.

The rearrangement joins TRBV11-1 to TRBJ1-2; D gene unclear. Germline CDR1 SGHAT, CDR2 FQDESV (reference sequence). The V end was cut by 1 base, the J end by 5 bases, with 17 bases between. CDR3 length: 16 residues. The CDR3 DNA reads as TGTGCCAGCAGCTTAGGCCTTAGTCACGGTCGGTATGGCTACACCTTC. Protein sequence: CASSLGLSHGRYGYTF.